This entry lists 23 T cell receptor beta chains sequenced from one sample in a study of neurological immune-mediated disorders. TCRdb analysed the 5' RACE reads with MiXCR anew, one entry per CDR3 protein. The profile shows 45,000 to 60,000 distinct CDR3 sequences, approximately 3.8% of them singletons. The specimen was PBMCs. These receptors came from a man younger than 45 with multiple sclerosis.

This clonotype has at least ten counts. V usage is TRBV5-1 and J usage is TRBJ2-1; D may be TRBD1 (5 bases). The germline CDR1 and CDR2 sequences are SGHRS and YFSETQ. Trimming cost V 0 bases and J 0 bases, with 16 bases left between them. The CDR3 has 18 amino acids. The CDR3 loop reads CASSLARRQRISYNEQFF. The CDR3 DNA reads TGCGCCAGCAGCTTGGCGAGGCGACAGCGCATCTCCTACAATGAGCAGTTCTTC.

Ten or more counts support this clonotype. The chain uses TRBV6-6 and TRBJ1-2, with D possibly being TRBD1 (5 bases). Deletions cut 4 bases from V and 8 bases from J, with 20 bases between. Per germline, CDR1 MNHNY and CDR2 SVGAGI (reference sequence). The CDR3 consists of 15 residues. The CDR3 sequence: CASSSPGLQEKGYTF. In DNA form, the CDR3 reads TGTGCCAGCAGTTCCCCGGGACTCCAAGAGAAAGGCTACACCTTC.

This clonotype was recorded many times. This rearrangement joins TRBV9 to TRBJ2-5, with 11 nucleotides matching TRBD2. The CDR3 loop spans 15 amino acids. Germline trimming cut 0 bases from V and 2 bases from J; bases unmatched to any gene: 0. Germline V gene lookup returns CDR1 SGDLS and CDR2 YYNGEE. CDR3 in DNA: TGTGCCAGCAGCGTAGGGACTAGCGGGCAAGAGACCCAGTACTTC. This gives the protein CASSVGTSGQETQYF.

This chain links TRBV18 with TRBJ2-7, with 7 bases fitting TRBD1. Unmatched junction bases numbered 8, after V lost 3 bases and J lost 3 bases. Germline CDR1 is KGHSH and CDR2 is LQKENI. The CDR3 is 15 residues long. The CDR3 here is CASSPGQPLGYEQYF. CDR3 nucleotide sequence: TGTGCCAGCTCACCGGGACAGCCCCTGGGCTACGAGCAGTACTTC.

The J gene is TRBJ2-5, the V gene TRBV7-3, with 9 bases lining up with TRBD2. CDR3 length: 16 amino acids. From germline, CDR1 is SGHTA and CDR2 FQGTGA. The J segment lost 5 bases and the V segment lost 2 bases, leaving 9 bases of the junction unmatched. The CDR3 DNA follows: TGTGCCAGCAGCTTACGGGTAGCGGGAGTGGAGGAGACCCAGTACTTC. Amino acids: CASSLRVAGVEETQYF.

In regard to this clonotype: A clone one base away is much larger, so this may be a read error. This chain uses TRBV20-1 with TRBJ1-5; 9 bases match TRBD1. V shed 6 bases, J shed 6 bases, and the junction held 3 bases outside the gene matches. The CDR3 covers 12 residues. Germline CDR1 DFQATT, CDR2 SNEGSKA (reference sequence). CDR3 loop: CSADRGGQPQHF. The CDR3 nucleotides are TGCAGTGCCGACAGGGGGGGTCAGCCCCAGCATTTT.

The table lists this clonotype with many counts. The genes are TRBV3-1 and TRBJ2-7, with a weak D call TRBD2 (6 bases). Trimming cost V 4 bases and J 7 bases, with 17 bases left between them. Germline V gene sequence: CDR1 LGHDT, CDR2 YNNKEL (reference sequence). The CDR3 covers 14 residues. CDR3 in amino acids: CASSRRDSLGEQYF. The CDR3 DNA reads TGTGCCAGCAGCCGCCGGGACTCTCTTGGGGAGCAGTACTTC.

In this sample, this clonotype turned up many times. The rearrangement links TRBV9 to TRBJ1-1; no clear D. Trimming removed 4 bases at V and 6 bases at J, with 13 bases between. The CDR3 has 13 residues. CDR1 is SGDLS, CDR2 YYNGEE, per germline. CDR3 region: CASSLRTAAEAFF. In DNA form, the CDR3 reads TGTGCCAGCAGCCTACGGACGGCGGCTGAAGCTTTCTTT.

This chain links TRBV10-1 with TRBJ2-3, with 9 bases that match TRBD2. Trimming removed 5 bases from V and 5 bases from J; junction bases left unmatched: 17. Germline CDR1 and CDR2: WNHNN and SYGVQD (reference sequence). The CDR3 has 18 amino acids. For the CDR3, the DNA is TGCGCCAGCAGTCCCGGTACCTTTGCGGGAGGGCCGAAAGATACGCAGTATTTT. It translates to CASSPGTFAGGPKDTQYF.

In its sample, this clonotype was seen many times. This chain uses TRBV5-1 with TRBJ2-1, with 8 positions matching TRBD1. This CDR3 is 21 amino acids long. Germline V lookup: CDR1 SGHRS, CDR2 YFSETQ. Trimming cost V 4 bases and J 0 bases; bases outside gene matches: 21. CDR3 in DNA: TGCGCCAGCAGCATAAGAAGGACAGGGTACATTGGGACCTACTCCTACAATGAGCAGTTCTTC. Translating gives CASSIRRTGYIGTYSYNEQFF. The full variable domain, its missing parts supplied by reference TRBV5-1 and TRBJ2-1, is KAGVTQTPRYLIKTRGQQVTLSCSPISGHRSVSWYQQTPGQGLQFLFEYFSETQRNKGNFPGRFSGRQFSNSRSEMNVSTLELGDSALYLCASSIRRTGYIGTYSYNEQFFGPGTRLTVL.

A word on this clonotype: Lacking the conserved final phenylalanine or tryptophan, this CDR3 likely reflects a read error. The chain combines TRBV29-1 with TRBJ1-2, with a possible D match to TRBD1 (5 bases). CDR3 length equals 12 residues. Germline CDR1 SQVTM, CDR2 ANQGSEA. V was trimmed by 7 bases and J by 9 bases, leaving 18 bases between them. The CDR3 nucleotides are TGCAGCGGTGGGGACGGAGCGTCTAGCTACACCAAC. This sequence encodes CSGGDGASSYTN.

This clonotype was observed a few times. V and J are TRBV5-5 and TRBJ2-7, with D possibly matching TRBD2 (6 bases). From germline, CDR1 is SGHKS and CDR2 YYEKEE (reference sequence). V lost 0 bases and J 2 bases, leaving 9 bases between the germline ends. The CDR3 is 14 residues long. CDR3 sequence: CASSLVSGAYEQYF. CDR3 bases: TGTGCCAGCAGCTTGGTGTCGGGGGCCTACGAGCAGTACTTC.

The chain recombines TRBV11-1 with TRBJ2-1; D remains unclear. Trimming took 0 bases from V and 0 from J, leaving 3 bases between them. The CDR3 length is 14 residues. Germline CDR1 SGHAT, CDR2 FQDESV (reference sequence). CDR3 amino acids: CASSLADSYNEQFF. The CDR3 DNA is TGTGCCAGCAGCTTAGCGGACTCCTACAATGAGCAGTTCTTC. Using reference TRBV11-1 and TRBJ2-1 for the parts outside the CDR3, the full variable domain is EAEVAQSPRYKITEKSQAVAFWCDPISGHATLYWYRQILGQGPELLVQFQDESVVDDSQLPKDRFSAERLKGVDSTLKIQPAELGDSAMYLCASSLADSYNEQFFGPGTRLTVL.

In its sample, this clonotype was seen a few times. A much larger clone differs from this one at a single base, so this may be a read error. The chain employs TRBV4-1 and TRBJ1-5, with 11 bases that match TRBD1. CDR1 and CDR2 from the germline V gene are MGHRA and YSYEKL. The CDR3 is 18 residues long. Here the CDR3 reads CASSQGTGGLISNQPQNF. The CDR3 nucleotides read TGCGCCAGCAGCCAAGGGACAGGGGGCCTAATTAGCAATCAGCCCCAGAATTTT.

This clonotype was counted at least ten times. This chain joins TRBV10-3 and TRBJ2-1, with 9 bases lining up with TRBD1. The ends lost 4 bases at V and 6 bases at J; junction bases unmatched: 4. This CDR3 comprises 14 residues. Germline V gene lookup returns CDR1 ENHRY and CDR2 SYGVKD. The chain's CDR3 is CAISGTGEVNEQFF. The CDR3 DNA is TGTGCCATCAGTGGGACAGGGGAGGTCAATGAGCAGTTCTTC.

This clonotype was counted ten times or more. The genes are TRBV5-1 and TRBJ1-3; D may be TRBD1 (5 bases). The CDR3 totals 14 residues. Germline CDR1 reads SGHRS; CDR2 reads YFSETQ. The germline V and J ends were trimmed by 4 bases and 4 bases, with 12 bases remaining between them. CDR3 in amino acids: CASSDQGFGNTIYF. CDR3 nucleotide sequence: TGCGCCAGCAGCGACCAGGGTTTCGGAAACACCATATATTTT. Using reference TRBV5-1 and TRBJ1-3 for the parts outside the CDR3, the full variable domain is KAGVTQTPRYLIKTRGQQVTLSCSPISGHRSVSWYQQTPGQGLQFLFEYFSETQRNKGNFPGRFSGRQFSNSRSEMNVSTLELGDSALYLCASSDQGFGNTIYFGEGSWLTVV.

This clonotype was counted ten times or more. CDR3 nucleotides: TGCGCCAGCAGCTTGACAGGGGGCGGCTATGGCTACACCTTC. It encodes CASSLTGGGYGYTF. The rearrangement uses TRBV5-1 and TRBJ1-2; TRBD1 agrees at 9 bases. The CDR3 spans 14 residues. The J segment lost 4 bases and the V segment lost 1 base, leaving 2 bases of the junction unmatched. Per the germline V gene, CDR1 is SGHRS and CDR2 is YFSETQ.

This clonotype was recorded many times. This chain joins TRBV4-1 and TRBJ1-2; D gene ambiguous. V dropped 3 bases and J dropped 5 bases, with 13 bases sitting between them. There are 14 residues in the CDR3. CDR1 and CDR2 (germline): MGHRA, YSYEKL. The CDR3 sequence: CASSQAGTIYGYTF. The CDR3 nucleotides read TGCGCCAGCAGCCAGGCGGGAACCATATATGGCTACACCTTC.

Ten or more counts support this clonotype. The V and J genes are TRBV7-2 and TRBJ2-7; the match to TRBD1 covers 11 bases. CDR3 length: 17 amino acids. V shed 1 base and J 2 bases; nucleotides not matched to a gene: 7. Germline CDR1 reads SGHTA; CDR2 reads FQGNSA. CDR3 protein: CASSLDPRTGGPYEQYF. In DNA, the CDR3 is TGTGCCAGCAGCTTAGATCCGAGGACAGGGGGCCCCTACGAGCAGTACTTC.

This clonotype was observed a few times. A read error may be the cause here, since a much bigger clone is one base away. This chain connects TRBV20-1 to TRBJ1-5, with no clear D. Germline CDR1 DFQATT, CDR2 SNEGSKA (reference sequence). The CDR3 loop spans 13 amino acids. This CDR3 reads CSARLASNQPQNF. The CDR3 region has the DNA TGCAGTGCTAGATTAGCGTCCAATCAGCCCCAGAATTTT.

This clonotype has more than one count but fewer than ten. The V call is TRBV7-2, the J call TRBJ2-3; the D gene is possibly TRBD1 (6 bases). V dropped 8 bases and J dropped 1 base, with 16 bases sitting between them. Per germline, CDR1 SGHTA and CDR2 FQGNSA. The CDR3 has 15 residues. The CDR3 spells CASRKGRGGTDTQYF. DNA for the CDR3: TGTGCCAGCCGTAAGGGCAGGGGAGGCACAGATACGCAGTATTTT.

Ten or more counts support this clonotype. The CDR3 bases are TGCAGTGCTATTACAGCGGCAAGCACAGATACGCAGTATTTT. This codes for CSAITAASTDTQYF. V and J are TRBV20-1 and TRBJ2-3, with a tentative D call TRBD2 (5 bases). The CDR3 is 14 residues long. CDR1 and CDR2 (germline): DFQATT, SNEGSKA (reference sequence). V dropped 4 bases and J dropped 0 bases, with 11 bases sitting between them.

This clonotype was picked up many times. The genes are TRBV7-2 and TRBJ1-1; D unclear. The ends were cut back, 0 bases at V and 1 base at J, with 3 bases in the middle. The CDR3 covers 13 residues. Germline V CDR1 and CDR2: SGHTA, FQGNSA. CDR3 region: CASSLAKNTEAFF. The CDR3 DNA reads TGTGCCAGCAGCTTAGCAAAGAACACTGAAGCTTTCTTT.